The 6 T cell receptor beta chains given below trace back to one sample, sequenced in a study of blood T cell repertoires in COVID-19. Method: immunoSEQ multiplex PCR; TCRdb's copy keeps in-frame clones and lacks some. The data hold 130,000 or so clones, with roughly 84% observed a single time. The specimen was PBMCs or T cells enriched from blood (not recorded which). The receptors shown here come from a woman under 40 who had recovered from COVID-19.

The rearrangement joins TRBV4-3 to TRBJ2-2; TRBD2 might be the D (7 bases). Between the trimmed V and J ends, which lost 3 bases and 4 bases, there was a span of 12 bases. This CDR3 contains 15 residues. The germline CDR1 and CDR2 sequences are LGHNA and YSLEER. The DNA of the CDR3 is TGCGCCAGCAGCCAGCAGGCGGGGGCCACCGGGGAGCTGTTTTTT. This translates into CASSQQAGATGELFF.

The rearrangement joins TRBV5-1 to TRBJ1-5, with a weak D call TRBD1 (5 bases). Germline V gene data show CDR1 as SGHRS and CDR2 as YFSETQ. V lost 4 bases and J lost 6, with 11 bases in between. This CDR3 is 13 amino acids long. The CDR3 loop reads CASSAGVRQPQHF. The CDR3 DNA is TGCGCCAGCAGCGCGGGGGTCCGTCAGCCCCAGCATTTT.

The V gene is TRBV11-1, the J gene TRBJ2-7, with 8 bases identical to TRBD2. Germline V gene data show CDR1 as SGHAT and CDR2 as FQDESV (reference sequence). The CDR3 extends over 15 amino acids. With V trimmed by 3 bases and J by 2 bases, 6 bases remained unmatched. The CDR3 is CASSLTSEYTYEQYF. The CDR3 DNA reads as TGTGCCAGCAGCTTGACTAGCGAGTACACCTACGAGCAGTACTTC.

The chain couples TRBV10-3 to TRBJ2-2; 11 positions match TRBD1. This CDR3 is 16 amino acids long. Trimming took 5 bases from V and 6 from J; bases not matched to a gene: 8. Germline lookup yields CDR1 ENHRY and CDR2 SYGVKD. In DNA form, the CDR3 reads TGTGCCATCAGTCGGCGACCGGGACAGGGGGCCGGGGAGCTGTTTTTT. It translates to CAISRRPGQGAGELFF.

The rearrangement uses TRBV5-6 and TRBJ2-1; TRBD2 matches 11 bases. The J segment lost 5 bases and the V segment lost 4 bases, leaving 11 bases of the junction unmatched. CDR3 length equals 17 residues. Germline-derived CDR1 and CDR2 are SGHDT and YYEEEE. CDR3 residues: CASSPGTSGRINNEQFF. Here the CDR3 DNA reads TGTGCCAGCAGCCCGGGGACTAGCGGTCGTATCAACAATGAGCAGTTCTTC. The whole variable domain, filled in from reference TRBV5-6 and TRBJ2-1, reads DAGVTQSPTHLIKTRGQQVTLRCSPKSGHDTVSWYQQALGQGPQFIFQYYEEEERQRGNFPDRFSGHQFPNYSSELNVNALLLGDSALYLCASSPGTSGRINNEQFFGPGTRLTVL.

The V and J genes are TRBV6-6 and TRBJ1-3; D is perhaps TRBD1 (6 bases). V lost 3 bases, J lost 4 bases, and 13 bases lay in between. Germline CDR1 reads MNHNY; CDR2 reads SVGAGI (reference sequence). This CDR3 contains 15 residues. The CDR3 region has the DNA TGTGCCAGCAGTTATCCGGGACAAGAAGGAAACACCATATATTTT. Translation gives CASSYPGQEGNTIYF.